This record looks at one TCR beta chain sequence and its context. The sample is drawn from a study of blood T cell repertoires in COVID-19. About the study: Researchers got acute and convalescent COVID-19 samples from the United States, Italy and Spain. From T cells, B-cell-depleted T cells, or PBMCs came the material, which was cDNA or gDNA.

Study processing details: The authors estimated nucleated cell counts from reference gene primer amplification. The assay was immunoSEQ multiplex PCR, and TCRdb's table has in-frame clones only and misses some. Clone size and the V and J calls come from that table; the DNA yielded D and trimming. The sample contains approximately 280,000 clones, around 89% of which appear only once. The sample consisted of peripheral blood. The sequence derives from a man in his forties or fifties with acute or convalescent COVID-19.

DNA of the CDR3: TGTGCCACCAGTGATTTCCCGGGGACAGGCACCTCCTACAATGAGCAGTTCTTC. This sequence encodes CATSDFPGTGTSYNEQFF. The chain joins TRBV24-1 to TRBJ2-1; 8 bases are shared with TRBD1. Germline V gene data show CDR1 as KGHDR and CDR2 as SFDVKD. The CDR3 length is 18 residues. V shed 1 base and J 0 bases; nucleotides not matched to a gene: 7.